This record concerns one TCR beta chain sequence. The antigen is not known. As to treatment: roughly 10-day PBMC culture with coronavirus spike peptide pools or control peptides (ViraFEST assay). With fresh IL-2 medium, half the medium was replaced on days 3 and 7. The sample is drawn from a study of vaccination and CD4 T cells after COVID-19. The Oncomine TCR Beta short-read assay was applied to DNA of cultured CD4+ T cells. TCRdb reprocessed the PCR reads with MiXCR, giving one entry per CDR3 protein. The repertoire holds 12,000 or so distinct CDR3 sequences, with less than 80% as singletons. The receptor's source is a human donor who had recovered from COVID-19. The specimen sequenced was CD4+ T cells from blood, cultured in vitro.

DNA for the CDR3: TGCAGCGCTAGGGACAGCGGCTATGGCTACACCTTC. Translated: CSARDSGYGYTF. The chain carries TRBV29-1 and TRBJ1-2; TRBD1 matches 7 bases. Germline V gives CDR1 SQVTM, CDR2 ANQGSEA. The ends lost 7 bases at V and 4 bases at J; junction bases unmatched: 6. There are 12 residues in the CDR3.